These 16 T cell receptor beta chains came from one sample sequenced in a study of STAT3 mutations in large granular lymphocyte leukemia. General study findings and limits: Every T-LGLL patient had at least one immunodominant TCRbeta clonotype.

These receptors have no known antigen. The method was immunoSEQ multiplex PCR; TCRdb's version includes in-frame clones alone and lacks a portion of them. Among about 42,000 clones listed, 80% to 90% were seen once. Input material: PBMCs. These receptor sequences come from a human donor with T large granular lymphocyte leukemia. Some clones in this sample may be carry-over from other donors' samples.

This clone was found a few times. This chain links TRBV19 with TRBJ1-6; D perhaps matches TRBD1 (5 bases). The germline V gene has CDR1 LNHDA and CDR2 SQIVND (reference sequence). This CDR3 is built from 15 residues. Trimming left V 5 bases short and J 0 bases short, with 8 bases between. The CDR3 spells CASSGHSSYNSPLHF. The CDR3 coding sequence is TGTGCCAGTAGTGGACATAGCTCCTATAATTCACCCCTCCACTTT.

The rearrangement uses TRBV4-1 and TRBJ1-3; D not resolved. Germline V gene sequence: CDR1 MGHRA, CDR2 YSYEKL. V dropped 3 bases and J dropped 8 bases, with 8 bases sitting between them. CDR3 size: 12 residues. The CDR3 region is CASSHLYDTIYF. As DNA, the CDR3 is TGCGCCAGCAGCCACCTCTACGACACCATATATTTT.

CDR3 nucleotide sequence: TGTGCCAGCAGCTTAGTGGTGACGTCGCGGAACACTGAAGCTTTCTTT. It specifies CASSLVVTSRNTEAFF. The chain is built from TRBV7-9 and TRBJ1-1; D gene unclear. CDR1 SEHNR and CDR2 FQNEAQ come from the germline V gene (reference sequence). The CDR3 totals 16 residues. Trimming removed 1 base at V and 1 base at J, with 13 bases between.

The chain has TRBV7-2 and TRBJ2-1, with 12 bases lining up with TRBD1. V was pared by 2 bases and J by 9 bases, with 8 bases of the junction left unmatched. This CDR3 has 16 residues. Germline lookup yields CDR1 SGHTA and CDR2 FQGNSA. The CDR3 DNA follows: TGTGCCAGCAGCTTAAAGGGGACAGGGGGCCTCGCTGAGCAGTTCTTC. It encodes CASSLKGTGGLAEQFF. The variable domain in full, completed from reference TRBV7-2 and TRBJ2-1, reads GAGVSQSPSNKVTEKGKDVELRCDPISGHTALYWYRQSLGQGLEFLIYFQGNSAPDKSGLPSDRFSAERTGGSVSTLTIQRTQQEDSAVYLCASSLKGTGGLAEQFFGPGTRLTVL.

This clone was found once. This chain joins TRBV7-2 and TRBJ2-7, with no clear D. This CDR3 has 14 residues. V gave up 1 base and J gave up 0 bases, with 7 bases separating them. CDR1 SGHTA and CDR2 FQGNSA come from the germline V gene. The CDR3, as DNA: TGTGCCAGCAGCTTAGGACCCAACTCCTACGAGCAGTACTTC. The encoded protein is CASSLGPNSYEQYF.

The rearrangement links TRBV2 to TRBJ1-2; 8 nucleotides match TRBD1. Trimming took 6 bases from V and 2 from J; bases not matched to a gene: 8. There are 15 residues in the CDR3. In germline, CDR1 is SNHLY, CDR2 FYNNEI. The CDR3 nucleotides are TGTGCCAGCAGCGAGTGGACAGGGAGGAACTATGGCTACACCTTC. Its translation is CASSEWTGRNYGYTF.

The V and J genes are TRBV2 and TRBJ1-2, with D tentatively TRBD1 (5 bases). Per germline, CDR1 SNHLY and CDR2 FYNNEI. Trimming took off 6 bases at V and 3 bases at J, with 11 bases between the two ends. This CDR3 has 13 amino acids. For the CDR3, the DNA is TGTGCCAGCAGACTCGGGACGGACTATGGCTACACCTTC. Amino acids: CASRLGTDYGYTF.

The chain uses TRBV5-1 and TRBJ2-1; TRBD1 might be the D (7 bases). V lost 0 bases and J 7 bases, leaving 8 bases between the germline ends. Germline values: CDR1 SGHRS, CDR2 YFSETQ. This CDR3 has 13 residues. CDR3: CASSLAGGNEQFF. CDR3 sequence (DNA): TGCGCCAGCAGCTTGGCAGGGGGGAATGAGCAGTTCTTC.

The gene calls are TRBV9 and TRBJ2-1; 8 bases align to TRBD2. The CDR3 covers 19 residues. J was trimmed by 0 bases and V by 0 bases; bases with no gene match: 11. Germline values: CDR1 SGDLS, CDR2 YYNGEE. The CDR3 DNA is TGTGCCAGCAGCGTAGCGGGGGGGCTAGCCACGAGCTCCTACAATGAGCAGTTCTTC. Amino acid sequence: CASSVAGGLATSSYNEQFF. Full variable domain (rest looked up from reference TRBV9 and TRBJ2-1): DSGVTQTPKHLITATGQRVTLRCSPRSGDLSVYWYQQSLDQGLQFLIQYYNGEERAKGNILERFSAQQFPDLHSELNLSSLELGDSALYFCASSVAGGLATSSYNEQFFGPGTRLTVL.

This CDR3 reads CASRDVSGPETQYF. For the CDR3, the DNA is TGTGCCAGTAGGGATGTATCCGGTCCTGAGACCCAGTACTTC. The rearrangement links TRBV19 to TRBJ2-5, with no clear D. CDR1 and CDR2 from the germline V gene are LNHDA and SQIVND (reference sequence). The CDR3 has 14 amino acids. V was shortened by 6 bases and J by 5 bases, with 16 bases between the two germline ends.

The V call is TRBV7-2, the J call TRBJ1-5; no clear D gene. Germline V CDR1 and CDR2: SGHTA, FQGNSA. The V end was cut by 5 bases, the J end by 0 bases, with 5 bases between. The CDR3 is made up of 13 amino acids. This chain's CDR3 is CASSPDSNQPQHF. CDR3 DNA sequence: TGTGCCAGCAGCCCCGATAGCAATCAGCCCCAGCATTTT.

The V call is TRBV5-4, the J call TRBJ1-1; a possible D gene is TRBD1 (5 bases). The germline V gene encodes CDR1 SGHNT and CDR2 YYREEE (reference sequence). This CDR3 is 16 amino acids long. Trimming cost V 0 bases and J 7 bases, with 19 bases left between them. CDR3 DNA: TGTGCCAGCAGCTTGGCCCCTCCGGGGGGGGAAGGTGAAGCTTTCTTT. This translates into CASSLAPPGGEGEAFF.

The chain joins TRBV11-2 to TRBJ2-5, with TRBD2 matching 8 bases. Germline CDR1 reads SGHAT; CDR2 reads FQNNGV. This CDR3 is 14 amino acids long. J lost 3 bases, V lost 5 bases, and 5 bases had no gene match. The CDR3 DNA is TGTGCCAGCAGCCCGGGAGCGGGGGAAGAGACCCAGTACTTC. It specifies CASSPGAGEETQYF. Looking up the rest from reference TRBV11-2 and TRBJ2-5 gives the full variable domain: EAGVAQSPRYKIIEKRQSVAFWCNPISGHATLYWYQQILGQGPKLLIQFQNNGVVDDSQLPKDRFSAERLKGVDSTLKIQPAKLEDSAVYLCASSPGAGEETQYFGPGTRLLVL.

The chain uses TRBV18 and TRBJ2-7; the match to TRBD2 covers 8 bases. CDR1 and CDR2 from the germline V gene are KGHSH and LQKENI. The V gene end was trimmed by 3 bases and the J gene end by 3 bases; junction bases not matched to a gene: 16. CDR3 length: 18 amino acids. The CDR3 DNA reads TGTGCCAGCTCACCGCCCTACGCGGGGGGCCTAGGCCGCTACGAGCAGTACTTC. Translated: CASSPPYAGGLGRYEQYF.

The chain employs TRBV14 and TRBJ1-1, with no clear D. Trimming removed 2 bases at V and 7 bases at J, with 8 bases between. The V gene's germline CDR1 is SGHDN and CDR2 FVKESK. The CDR3 is 12 residues long. The DNA for the CDR3 is TGTGCCAGCAGCCAAAAAGGGTTTGAAGCTTTCTTT. Protein: CASSQKGFEAFF.

The chain recombines TRBV9 with TRBJ2-2; weak D call: TRBD2 (6 bases). The CDR3 is 14 amino acids. Trimming pared 0 bases from V and 5 bases from J, leaving 8 bases between. Germline assignment: CDR1 SGDLS and CDR2 YYNGEE. The CDR3 protein is CASSVASETGELFF. The CDR3 DNA reads as TGTGCCAGCAGCGTAGCTAGCGAGACCGGGGAGCTGTTTTTT.